The rows below give T cell receptor beta chains drawn from one sample of a study of cytotoxic CD8 clonotypes in ibrutinib-treated CLL. The data were produced by immunoSEQ multiplex PCR, yet TCRdb's version contains in-frame clones alone and is incomplete. Found here are 100,000 to 150,000 clones, 75% to 90% of them singletons; the top ten hold roughly 2%. The sequenced sample was PBMCs, obtained after 24 months of ibrutinib treatment. All receptors come from a human donor with chronic lymphocytic leukemia. Each CDR3 is given with its conserved first and last residue. D genes are given only for firm matches. A row's size may be missing; if present it is once, few, many or a size class.

>.|TRBJ2-3|many|TRBV7-2
TGTGCCAGCAGCTTAGTTCCCCGGGATACGCAGTATTTT
CASSLVPRDTQYF
>TRBD2|TRBJ2-1|once|TRBV28
TGTGCCAGCAGCCGGACTAGCGGGAGTAGCAATGAGCAGTTCTTC
CASSRTSGSSNEQFF
>TRBD1|TRBJ1-4|.|TRBV5-4
TGTGCCAGCAGCCAACAGGGGAAGGTAGATGAAAAACTGTTTTTT
CASSQQGKVDEKLFF
>.|TRBJ1-2|many|TRBV5-1
TGCGCCAGTGGGATCGCTCGGGAAAAGGAGAATGGCTACACCTTC
CASGIAREKENGYTF
>.|TRBJ1-1|.|TRBV7-2
TGTGCCAGCAGCTTAGTGGCCAGGGCGAACACTGAAGCTTTCTTT
CASSLVARANTEAFF
>.|TRBJ2-4|.|TRBV5-8
TGTGCCAGCACCCGTGACCTTTCGAACATTCAGTACTTC
CASTRDLSNIQYF
>TRBD1|TRBJ1-4|.|TRBV27
TGTGCCAGCAGTAAGGACAGGGGGCATGAAAAACTGTTTTTT
CASSKDRGHEKLFF
>TRBD2|TRBJ2-7|.|TRBV27
TGTGCCAGCAGTTTCGAACTAGCGGGGGACGAGCAGTACTTC
CASSFELAGDEQYF
>.|TRBJ1-2|.|TRBV20-1
TGCAGTGCCTCTCCCTTGGGAGGCTACACCTTC
CSASPLGGYTF
>.|TRBJ2-1|.|TRBV7-9
TGTGCCAGCAGCTCGGGCAGGCCACCCTCGAGCTCCTACAATGAGCAGTTCTTC
CASSSGRPPSSSYNEQFF
>TRBD2|TRBJ2-1|.|TRBV2
TGTGCCAGCAGTGCGGGTTGGGGGAGGGTGAACAATGAGCAGTTCTTC
CASSAGWGRVNNEQFF
>.|TRBJ1-1|.|TRBV9
TGTGCCAGCAGCGTAGGGAGGGATGGCACTGAAGCTTTCTTT
CASSVGRDGTEAFF
>.|TRBJ1-1|.|TRBV7-2
TGTGCCAGCAGCTTACCCCCGGGTGCGGATACTGAAGCTTTCTTT
CASSLPPGADTEAFF
>TRBD1|TRBJ1-1|.|TRBV7-2
TGTGCCAGCAGCTTAGCAGGGGGCATGTCTGAAGCTTTCTTT
CASSLAGGMSEAFF
>.|TRBJ1-2|.|TRBV28
TGTGCCAGCAGTTACAGGGAGCCTAGGGTCTATGGCTACACCTTC
CASSYREPRVYGYTF
>TRBD1|TRBJ2-7|.|TRBV7-9
TGTGCCAGCAGCGGGGACAGGGTCTACGAGCAGTACTTC
CASSGDRVYEQYF
>TRBD1|TRBJ1-5|few|TRBV6-6
TGTGCCAGTGGACAGGACAATCAGCCCCAGCATTTT
CASGQDNQPQHF
>.|TRBJ2-2|.|TRBV5-1
TGCGCCAGCAGCATCGAAGGGGGGAACACCGGGGAGCTGTTTTTT
CASSIEGGNTGELFF
>.|TRBJ2-7|.|TRBV4-1
TGCGCCAGCAGCCTCCTTCCGACAGGTACCTACGAGCAGTACTTC
CASSLLPTGTYEQYF
>.|TRBJ1-2|.|TRBV27
TGTGCCACCTCGGACAGATCTAACTATGGCTACACCTTC
CATSDRSNYGYTF
>TRBD2|TRBJ2-1|.|TRBV5-6
TGTGCCAGCAGCTTACCTAGCGGGAGGGCCGTGGTGTCCAATGAGCAGTTCTTC
CASSLPSGRAVVSNEQFF
>.|TRBJ1-2|.|TRBV11-2
TGTGCCAGCAGCAGGCAGGGTAATGGCTACACCTTC
CASSRQGNGYTF
>.|TRBJ1-5|.|TRBV19
TGTGCCAGTAGACCGTGGGGGGAGCCCCAGCATTTT
CASRPWGEPQHF
>TRBD2|TRBJ2-3|.|TRBV7-2
TGTGCCAGCAGCTCCGCGGGAGTTGGCACAGATACGCAGTATTTT
CASSSAGVGTDTQYF
>TRBD2|TRBJ2-1|.|TRBV7-2
TGTGCCAGCAGCTTAGTAGTCGCGGGACTAGGTGGTGAGCAGTTCTTC
CASSLVVAGLGGEQFF
>TRBD1|TRBJ1-1|few|TRBV29-1
TGCAGCGTTGGGATCGACAGGGTTGAAGCTTTCTTT
CSVGIDRVEAFF
>.|TRBJ2-7|.|TRBV9
TGTGCCAGCAGCCCCCGAGGATCCGGCTCCTACGAGCAGTACTTC
CASSPRGSGSYEQYF
>.|TRBJ2-3|.|TRBV9
TGTGCCAGCGGCCCCAGACAGGTTTTATCAGATACGCAGTATTTT
CASGPRQVLSDTQYF
>.|TRBJ2-3|.|TRBV4-3
TGCGCCAGCAGCCAAGATCCCCTGACAGTGATTAGCACAGATACGCAGTATTTT
CASSQDPLTVISTDTQYF
>.|TRBJ1-6|few|TRBV2
TGTGCCAGCAGCTTAGGTAGGGACGGCAATTCACCCCTCCACTTT
CASSLGRDGNSPLHF
>.|TRBJ2-5|.|TRBV14
TGTGCCAGCACGGTGGGGAAGACCCAGTACTTC
CASTVGKTQYF
>.|TRBJ2-7|.|TRBV5-4
TGTGCCAGCAGCTTGGCCGGGGCTGAGCAGTACTTC
CASSLAGAEQYF
>.|TRBJ2-7|.|TRBV15
TGTGCCACCAGCAGAGACGACGGACCATACGAGCAGTACTTC
CATSRDDGPYEQYF
>.|TRBJ1-5|.|TRBV9
TGTGCCAGCAGCGTAGGACCCGACGGTTTATCGCCCCAGCATTTT
CASSVGPDGLSPQHF
>.|TRBJ2-5|.|TRBV28
TGTGCCAGCAGTCTCGTGGGACGCCAAGAGACCCAGTACTTC
CASSLVGRQETQYF
>.|TRBJ2-3|.|TRBV10-3
TGTGCCATCAGTGAGAATGGACCTGATACGCAGTATTTT
CAISENGPDTQYF
>.|TRBJ1-2|.|TRBV5-3
TGTGCCAGAAGCCCGAGCTATTGCCTGGGAGAGCCAGAAGATGGCTACACCTTC
CARSPSYCLGEPEDGYTF
>TRBD1|TRBJ1-3|.|TRBV28
TGTGCCAGCAGTTTAAACAGGGGCCTAAGCTCTGGAAACACCATATATTTT
CASSLNRGLSSGNTIYF
>.|TRBJ2-1|.|TRBV30
TGTGCCTGGAGTTTCAGCAACAATGAGCAGTTCTTC
CAWSFSNNEQFF
>.|TRBJ2-2|.|TRBV5-1
TGCGCCAGCAGCTTGCGGGACACCAACACCGGGGAGCTGTTTTTT
CASSLRDTNTGELFF
>.|TRBJ1-1|.|TRBV5-4
TGTGCCAGCAGGGACCCCACGGGGGCAACTGAAGCTTTCTTT
CASRDPTGATEAFF
>.|TRBJ1-5|.|TRBV15
TGTGCCACCAGCCGGGAAGGGGGAGGCAATCAGCCCCAGCATTTT
CATSREGGGNQPQHF